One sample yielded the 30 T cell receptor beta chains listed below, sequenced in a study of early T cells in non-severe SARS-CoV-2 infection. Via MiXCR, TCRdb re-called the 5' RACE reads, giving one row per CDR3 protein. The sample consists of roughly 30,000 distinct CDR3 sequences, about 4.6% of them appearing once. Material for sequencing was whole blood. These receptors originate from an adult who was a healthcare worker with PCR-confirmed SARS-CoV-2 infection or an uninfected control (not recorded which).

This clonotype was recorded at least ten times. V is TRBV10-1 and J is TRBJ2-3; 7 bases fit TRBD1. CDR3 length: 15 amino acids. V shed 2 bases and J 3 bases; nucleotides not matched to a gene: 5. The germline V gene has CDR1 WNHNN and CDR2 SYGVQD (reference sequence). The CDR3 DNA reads TGCGCCAGCAGTGAGCCGGGACAGTATACAGATACGCAGTATTTT. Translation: CASSEPGQYTDTQYF.

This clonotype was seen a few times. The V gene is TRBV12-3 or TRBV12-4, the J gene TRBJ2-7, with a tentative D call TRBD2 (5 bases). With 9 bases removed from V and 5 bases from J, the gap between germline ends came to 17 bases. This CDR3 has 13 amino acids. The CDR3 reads CASRESGLDEQYF. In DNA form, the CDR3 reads TGTGCCAGTAGAGAGAGCGGCCTCGACGAGCAGTACTTC.

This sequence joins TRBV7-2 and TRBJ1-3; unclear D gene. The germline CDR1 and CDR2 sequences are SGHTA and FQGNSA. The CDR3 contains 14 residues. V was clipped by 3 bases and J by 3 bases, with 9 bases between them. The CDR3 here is CASSFSAFGNTIYF. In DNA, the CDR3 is TGTGCCAGCAGCTTCAGCGCGTTTGGAAACACCATATATTTT.

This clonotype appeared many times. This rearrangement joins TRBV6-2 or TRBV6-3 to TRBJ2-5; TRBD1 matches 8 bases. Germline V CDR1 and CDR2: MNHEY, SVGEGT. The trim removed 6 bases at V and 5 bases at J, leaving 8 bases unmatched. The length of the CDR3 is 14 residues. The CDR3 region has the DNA TGTGCCAGCAGGAGACAGGGGTCGGCGGAGACCCAGTACTTC. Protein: CASRRQGSAETQYF.

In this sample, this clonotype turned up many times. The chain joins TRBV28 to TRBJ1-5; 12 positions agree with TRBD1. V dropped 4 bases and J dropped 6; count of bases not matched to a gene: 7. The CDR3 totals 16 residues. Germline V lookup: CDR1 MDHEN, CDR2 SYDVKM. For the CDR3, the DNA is TGTGCCAGCAGTTCCTATGGGACAGGGGGCGTTCAGCCCCAGCATTTT. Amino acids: CASSSYGTGGVQPQHF.

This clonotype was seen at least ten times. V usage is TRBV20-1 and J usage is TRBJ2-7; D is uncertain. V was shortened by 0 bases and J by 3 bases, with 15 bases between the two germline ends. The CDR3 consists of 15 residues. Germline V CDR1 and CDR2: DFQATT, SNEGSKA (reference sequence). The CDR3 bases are TGCAGTGCTAGAGATAGAAGGACCTCGGGCTACGAGCAGTACTTC. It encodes CSARDRRTSGYEQYF.

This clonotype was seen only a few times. The chain's CDR3 is CASSPGGHNEQFF. CDR3 bases: TGTGCCAGCAGCCCCGGTGGCCACAATGAGCAGTTCTTC. This chain links TRBV5-6 with TRBJ2-1; D is unresolved. Germline-derived CDR1 and CDR2 are SGHDT and YYEEEE. The CDR3 totals 13 residues. Deletions cut 4 bases from V and 5 bases from J, with 10 bases between.

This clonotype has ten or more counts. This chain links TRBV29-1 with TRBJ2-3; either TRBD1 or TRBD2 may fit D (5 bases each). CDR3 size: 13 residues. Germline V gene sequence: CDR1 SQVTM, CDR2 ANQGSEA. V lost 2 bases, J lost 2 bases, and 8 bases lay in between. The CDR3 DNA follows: TGCAGCGTTGAATGGGGGATCACAGATACGCAGTATTTT. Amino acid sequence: CSVEWGITDTQYF.

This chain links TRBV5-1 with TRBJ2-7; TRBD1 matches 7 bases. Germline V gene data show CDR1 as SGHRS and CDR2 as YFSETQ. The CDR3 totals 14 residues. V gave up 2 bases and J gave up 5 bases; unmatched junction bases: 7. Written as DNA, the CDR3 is TGCGCCAGCAGCTTTACCACAGGGGTTAACGAGCAGTACTTC. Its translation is CASSFTTGVNEQYF.

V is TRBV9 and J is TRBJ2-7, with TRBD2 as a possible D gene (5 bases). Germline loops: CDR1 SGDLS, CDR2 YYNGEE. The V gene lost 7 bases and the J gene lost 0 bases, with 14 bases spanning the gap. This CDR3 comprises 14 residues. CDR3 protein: CASGKADFSYEQYF. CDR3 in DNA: TGTGCCAGCGGTAAGGCGGACTTCTCCTACGAGCAGTACTTC.

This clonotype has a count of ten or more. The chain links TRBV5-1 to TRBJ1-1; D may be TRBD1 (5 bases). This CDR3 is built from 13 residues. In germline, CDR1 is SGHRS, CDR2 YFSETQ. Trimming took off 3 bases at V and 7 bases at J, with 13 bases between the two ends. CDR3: CASSWEHGGEAFF. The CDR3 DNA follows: TGCGCCAGCAGCTGGGAACACGGGGGTGAAGCTTTCTTT.

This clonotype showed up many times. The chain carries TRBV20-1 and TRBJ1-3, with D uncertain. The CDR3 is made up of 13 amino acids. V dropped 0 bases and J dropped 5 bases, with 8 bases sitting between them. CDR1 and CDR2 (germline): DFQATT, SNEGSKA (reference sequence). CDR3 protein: CSARDNNRNTIYF. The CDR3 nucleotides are TGCAGTGCTAGAGATAATAACCGAAACACCATATATTTT.

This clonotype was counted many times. The DNA of the CDR3 is TGTGCCAGCAGTTTAAAAAGGCCCGGGACAGGGGGCTACGAGCAGTACTTC. Protein sequence: CASSLKRPGTGGYEQYF. The rearrangement uses TRBV27 and TRBJ2-7, with TRBD1 identical over 11 bases. This CDR3 comprises 17 residues. Per germline, CDR1 MNHEY and CDR2 SMNVEV (reference sequence). V gave up 2 bases and J gave up 3 bases; unmatched junction bases: 9.

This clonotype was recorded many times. CDR3 DNA: TGCAGCGTTGAACCGAACCAGAACACTGAAGCTTTCTTT. This encodes CSVEPNQNTEAFF. V is TRBV29-1 and J is TRBJ1-1, with unresolved D. The germline V gene has CDR1 SQVTM and CDR2 ANQGSEA. The CDR3 extends over 13 amino acids. Trimming removed 2 bases from V and 1 base from J, with 8 bases in between. The full variable domain, completed using reference TRBV29-1 and TRBJ1-1, is SAVISQKPSRDICQRGTSLTIQCQVDSQVTMMFWYRQQPGQSLTLIATANQGSEATYESGFVIDKFPISRPNLTFSTLTVSNMSPEDSSIYLCSVEPNQNTEAFFGQGTRLTVV.

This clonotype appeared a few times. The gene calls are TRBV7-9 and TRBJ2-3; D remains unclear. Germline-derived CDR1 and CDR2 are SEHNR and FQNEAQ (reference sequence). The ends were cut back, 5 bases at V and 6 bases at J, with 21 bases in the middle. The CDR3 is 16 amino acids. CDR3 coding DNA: TGTGCCAGCAGCCCGAGGCGGCGCGAAATCCATGATACGCAGTATTTT. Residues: CASSPRRREIHDTQYF.

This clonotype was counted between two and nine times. The CDR3 sequence: CAWTLAGANEQFF. The CDR3 DNA reads as TGTGCCTGGACCTTGGCGGGGGCCAATGAGCAGTTCTTC. The rearrangement uses TRBV30 and TRBJ2-1; tentatively, D is TRBD2 (7 bases). Germline V gene lookup returns CDR1 GTSNPN and CDR2 SVGIG (reference sequence). V lost 4 bases and J lost 6, with 13 bases in between. CDR3 length: 13 amino acids.

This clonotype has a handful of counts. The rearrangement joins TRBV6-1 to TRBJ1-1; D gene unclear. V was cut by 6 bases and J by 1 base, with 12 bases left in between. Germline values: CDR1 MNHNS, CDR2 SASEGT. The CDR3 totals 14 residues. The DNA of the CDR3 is TGTGCCAGCAGCCTGACGCGGGCGAACACTGAAGCTTTCTTT. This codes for CASSLTRANTEAFF.

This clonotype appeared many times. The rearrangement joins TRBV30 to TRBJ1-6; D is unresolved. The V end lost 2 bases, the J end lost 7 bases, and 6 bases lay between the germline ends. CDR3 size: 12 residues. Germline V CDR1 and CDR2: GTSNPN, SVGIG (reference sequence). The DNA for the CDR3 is TGTGCCTGGAGTCTAAGAAATTCACCCCTCCACTTT. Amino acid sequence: CAWSLRNSPLHF.

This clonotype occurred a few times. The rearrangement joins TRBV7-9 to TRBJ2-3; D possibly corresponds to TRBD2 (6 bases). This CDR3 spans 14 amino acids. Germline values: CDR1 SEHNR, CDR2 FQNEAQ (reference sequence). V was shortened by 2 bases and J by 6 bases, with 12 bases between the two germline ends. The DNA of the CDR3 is TGTGCCAGCAGCTTAAACGCGGGAATGGATACGCAGTATTTT. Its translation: CASSLNAGMDTQYF.

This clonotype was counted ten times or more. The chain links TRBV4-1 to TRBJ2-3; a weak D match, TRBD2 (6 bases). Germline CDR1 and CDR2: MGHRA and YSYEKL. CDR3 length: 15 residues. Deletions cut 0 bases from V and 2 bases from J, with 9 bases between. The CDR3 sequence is CASSQDPSATDTQYF. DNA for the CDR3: TGCGCCAGCAGCCAAGATCCTAGCGCCACAGATACGCAGTATTTT.

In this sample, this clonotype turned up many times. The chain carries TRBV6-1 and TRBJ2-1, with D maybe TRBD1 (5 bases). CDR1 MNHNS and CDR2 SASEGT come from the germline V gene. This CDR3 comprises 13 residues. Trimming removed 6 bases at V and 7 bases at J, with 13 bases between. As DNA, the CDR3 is TGTGCCAGCAGCAGGGATCTCAGGAATGAGCAGTTCTTC. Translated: CASSRDLRNEQFF.

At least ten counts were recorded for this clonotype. The CDR3 is CASTRHGTGNTYEQYF. The CDR3 nucleotides read TGTGCCAGCACTCGGCACGGGACAGGGAATACCTACGAGCAGTACTTC. This chain uses TRBV11-1 with TRBJ2-7; 9 bases are shared with TRBD1. Germline CDR1 is SGHAT and CDR2 is FQDESV (reference sequence). This CDR3 has 16 amino acids. After removal of 7 bases from V and 2 bases from J, the junction contained 12 bases not matched to a gene.

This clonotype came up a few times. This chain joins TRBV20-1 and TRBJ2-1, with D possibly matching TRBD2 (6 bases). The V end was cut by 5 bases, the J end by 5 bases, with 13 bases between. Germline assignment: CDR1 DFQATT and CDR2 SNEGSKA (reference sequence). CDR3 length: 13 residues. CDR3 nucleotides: TGCAGTGCTGCGGGACTCCTGCACAATGAGCAGTTCTTC. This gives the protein CSAAGLLHNEQFF.

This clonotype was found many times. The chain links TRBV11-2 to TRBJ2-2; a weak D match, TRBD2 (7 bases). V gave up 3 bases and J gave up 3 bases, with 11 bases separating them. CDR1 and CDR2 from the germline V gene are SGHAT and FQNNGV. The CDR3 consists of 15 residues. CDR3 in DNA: TGTGCCAGCAGCTTGGCGGGGGCCTACACCGGGGAGCTGTTTTTT. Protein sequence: CASSLAGAYTGELFF.

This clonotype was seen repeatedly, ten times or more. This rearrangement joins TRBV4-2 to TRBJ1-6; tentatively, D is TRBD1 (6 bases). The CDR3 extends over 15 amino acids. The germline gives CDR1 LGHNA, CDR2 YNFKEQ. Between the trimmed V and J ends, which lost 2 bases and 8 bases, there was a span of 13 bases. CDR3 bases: TGTGCCAGCAGCCAAAGGACAGCCACGGATTCACCCCTCCACTTT. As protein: CASSQRTATDSPLHF.

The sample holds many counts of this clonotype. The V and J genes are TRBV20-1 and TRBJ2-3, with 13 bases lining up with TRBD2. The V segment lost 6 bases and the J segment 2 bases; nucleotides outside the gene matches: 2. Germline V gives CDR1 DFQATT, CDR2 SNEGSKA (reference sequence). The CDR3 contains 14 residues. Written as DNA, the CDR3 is TGCAGTGCCGGACTAGCGGGAGACACAGATACGCAGTATTTT. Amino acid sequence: CSAGLAGDTDTQYF.

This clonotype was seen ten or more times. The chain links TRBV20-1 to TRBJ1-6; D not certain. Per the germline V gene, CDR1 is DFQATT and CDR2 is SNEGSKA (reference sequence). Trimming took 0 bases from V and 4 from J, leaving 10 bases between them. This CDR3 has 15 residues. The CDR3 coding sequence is TGCAGTGCTAGAGAGGGTCAGGTTTATAATTCACCCCTCCACTTT. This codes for CSAREGQVYNSPLHF.

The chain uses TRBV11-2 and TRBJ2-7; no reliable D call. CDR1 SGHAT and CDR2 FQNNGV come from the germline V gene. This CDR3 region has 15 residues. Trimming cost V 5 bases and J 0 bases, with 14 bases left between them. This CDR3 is CASSRRHPDSYEQYF. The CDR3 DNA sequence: TGTGCCAGCAGCCGAAGACACCCAGACTCCTACGAGCAGTACTTC.

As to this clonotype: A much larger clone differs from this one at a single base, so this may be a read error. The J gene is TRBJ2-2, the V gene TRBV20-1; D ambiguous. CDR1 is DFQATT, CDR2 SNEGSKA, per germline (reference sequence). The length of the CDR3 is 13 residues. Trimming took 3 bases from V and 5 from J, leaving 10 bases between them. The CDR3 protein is CSARTLTTGELFF. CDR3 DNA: TGCAGTGCTAGGACCCTGACAACCGGGGAGCTGTTTTTT.

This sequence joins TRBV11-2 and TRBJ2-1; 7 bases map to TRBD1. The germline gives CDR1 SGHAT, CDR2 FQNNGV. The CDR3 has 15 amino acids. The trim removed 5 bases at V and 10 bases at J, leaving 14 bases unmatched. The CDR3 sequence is CASSPGQRRSREQFF. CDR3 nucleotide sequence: TGTGCCAGCAGCCCGGGACAGCGAAGGTCTCGGGAGCAGTTCTTC.